The clone carrying this TCR beta chain was recorded many times. CDR3 size: 15 residues. V was clipped by 5 bases and J by 0 bases; unmatched bases: 2. CDR1 is SGHTA and CDR2 is FQGNSA in the germline V gene. TCRdb used MiXCR to reprocess the reads, holding one entry per CDR3 protein. The repertoire holds fewer than 250,000 distinct CDR3 sequences, with roughly an eighth as singletons. The data belong to a study of T cell repertoires in cytomegalovirus infection. The clonotype originates from a human donor in good health (CMV status not recorded). Some clones in this sample may be carry-over from other donors' samples. The material sequenced was PBMCs. J is TRBJ2-2 and V is TRBV7-2, with 8 positions matching TRBD2. Written as DNA, the CDR3 is TGTGCCAGCAGCATTAGCGGGACGAACACCGGGGAGCTGTTTTTT. It specifies CASSISGTNTGELFF.